These 10 T cell receptor beta chains share one sample of origin, sequenced in a study of metastatic and nonmetastatic thyroid tumors. Patients had received no treatment of any kind before thyroid surgery. MiXCR reprocessed the PCR reads for TCRdb. The sample consists of some 21,000 clones, about 30% of them appearing once. Source material: tumor tissue. The receptors were gathered from a male donor with papillary thyroid cancer or a benign thyroid nodule (not recorded which). Some clones in this sample may be carry-over from other donors' samples.

This clone has only a few counts. V is TRBV12-3 or TRBV12-4 and J is TRBJ2-5, with 9 bases matching TRBD1. The V gene end was trimmed by 5 bases and the J gene end by 7 bases; junction bases not matched to a gene: 8. This CDR3 spans 14 amino acids. This CDR3 is CASSNQGQGGTQYF. The CDR3 DNA reads TGTGCCAGCAGTAACCAGGGACAGGGCGGGACCCAGTACTTC.

This clone was seen a single time. This sequence joins TRBV4-1 and TRBJ1-6, with D hard to call. The CDR3 totals 16 residues. Germline V CDR1 and CDR2: MGHRA, YSYEKL. With 3 bases removed from V and 5 bases from J, the gap between germline ends came to 14 bases. The CDR3 bases are TGCGCCAGCAGCCAGCACGCCCATTGGGATAATTCACCCCTCCACTTT. Translated, it gives CASSQHAHWDNSPLHF.

This clone was seen more than once but under ten times. V is TRBV6-5 and J is TRBJ1-1; tentatively, D is TRBD1 (6 bases). Germline assignment: CDR1 MNHEY and CDR2 SVGAGI. V gave up 7 bases and J gave up 4 bases, with 13 bases separating them. The CDR3 consists of 13 residues. CDR3 in amino acids: CASTVTGITEAFF. DNA of the CDR3: TGTGCCAGCACCGTTACAGGGATCACTGAAGCTTTCTTT.

This clone was observed many times. The rearrangement links TRBV2 to TRBJ2-1; 7 positions agree with TRBD1. The CDR3 covers 12 residues. V was clipped by 5 bases and J by 8 bases; unmatched bases: 3. Germline lookup yields CDR1 SNHLY and CDR2 FYNNEI. CDR3 region: CASSSGQDEQFF. In nucleotides, the CDR3 is TGTGCCAGCAGTTCAGGACAGGATGAGCAGTTCTTC.

This clone was recorded many times. CDR3 in DNA: TGTGCCAGCAGTTTAAGGCTAGCGTATGGAGATACGCAGTATTTT. Encoded protein: CASSLRLAYGDTQYF. The chain combines TRBV27 with TRBJ2-3; weak D call: TRBD2 (6 bases). The ends were cut back, 2 bases at V and 5 bases at J, with 14 bases in the middle. The CDR3 spans 15 residues. From germline, CDR1 is MNHEY and CDR2 SMNVEV (reference sequence).

This clone was observed a handful of times. Other DNA sequences in this specimen translate into the identical CDR3. The J gene is TRBJ2-7, the V gene TRBV28, with 7 nucleotides matching TRBD1. Losses at the gene ends were 5 bases for V and 5 bases for J; bases not matched to a gene: 6. Germline CDR1 and CDR2: MDHEN and SYDVKM. The CDR3 spans 13 residues. CDR3 in DNA: TGTGCCAGCAGTCTTGGACAGGCGGACGAGCAGTACTTC. Translation gives CASSLGQADEQYF.

On this clone itself: A read error may be the cause here, since a much bigger clone is one base away. The genes are TRBV10-3 and TRBJ1-4, with unresolved D. The CDR3 consists of 14 residues. Germline V CDR1 and CDR2: ENHRY, SYGVKD. CDR3 loop: CAISQSATNEKLFF. CDR3 nucleotide sequence: TGTGCCATCAGTCAGTCTGCAACTAATGAAAAACTGTTTTTT.

This clone was counted a few times. V and J are TRBV19 and TRBJ2-5; maybe TRBD1 (6 bases). V lost 5 bases and J lost 4, with 11 bases in between. The CDR3 runs 13 residues. Per germline, CDR1 LNHDA and CDR2 SQIVND (reference sequence). CDR3 DNA sequence: TGTGCCAGTAGTGCCTCAGGGGTAGAGACCCAGTACTTC. Its protein product is CASSASGVETQYF.

This clone was counted a few times. The chain links TRBV28 to TRBJ1-5; D gene unclear. The CDR3 totals 12 residues. Germline V gene data show CDR1 as MDHEN and CDR2 as SYDVKM. V was pared by 6 bases and J by 6 bases, with 9 bases between. The CDR3: CASRRRGQPQHF. CDR3 DNA sequence: TGTGCCAGCAGGCGGCGGGGTCAGCCCCAGCATTTT.

This clone has more than one count but fewer than ten. The J gene is TRBJ2-7, the V gene TRBV25-1; TRBD1 aligns across 7 bases. V dropped 8 bases and J dropped 3; count of bases not matched to a gene: 10. This CDR3 is 14 amino acids long. CDR1 MGHDK and CDR2 SYGVNS come from the germline V gene. For the CDR3, the DNA is TGTGCCAGCTCCGGACAGGAGGCGATCTACGAGCAGTACTTC. Translating it yields CASSGQEAIYEQYF.